These 24 T cell receptor beta chains were sequenced from one sample in a study of T cell responses to AZD1222 COVID-19 vaccine. Data came from immunoSEQ multiplex PCR; TCRdb stores just in-frame clones and leaves some out. The sample yields about 79,000 clones, over 75% seen once. This specimen consisted of peripheral blood, obtained on day 0 of AZD1222 vaccination. The receptors derive from an adult in good health.

This clone has a single count. The chain is built from TRBV7-9 and TRBJ1-1; no clear D. This CDR3 comprises 13 residues. The V end was cut by 1 base, the J end by 6 bases, with 9 bases between. In germline, CDR1 is SEHNR, CDR2 FQNEAQ (reference sequence). The CDR3 sequence: CASSLVVDAEAFF. Here the CDR3 DNA reads TGTGCCAGCAGCTTAGTGGTGGACGCTGAAGCTTTCTTT. The whole variable domain, remainder taken from reference TRBV7-9 and TRBJ1-1, is DTGVSQNPRHKITKRGQNVTFRCDPISEHNRLYWYRQTLGQGPEFLTYFQNEAQLEKSRLLSDRFSAERPKGSFSTLEIQRTEQGDSAMYLCASSLVVDAEAFFGQGTRLTVV.

The CDR3 DNA follows: TGTGCCAGCAGCCCATTACAGGGAACTGGGGAGCAGTACTTC. Encoded protein: CASSPLQGTGEQYF. The genes are TRBV5-6 and TRBJ2-7; D perhaps matches TRBD1 (6 bases). In germline, CDR1 is SGHDT, CDR2 YYEEEE. Trimming left V 4 bases short and J 7 bases short, with 18 bases between. The length of the CDR3 is 14 residues. The variable domain in full, completed from reference TRBV5-6 and TRBJ2-7, reads DAGVTQSPTHLIKTRGQQVTLRCSPKSGHDTVSWYQQALGQGPQFIFQYYEEEERQRGNFPDRFSGHQFPNYSSELNVNALLLGDSALYLCASSPLQGTGEQYFGPGTRLTVT.

The CDR3 region is CASSRQGGSNQPQHF. CDR3 DNA sequence: TGTGCCAGCAGTCGCCAGGGAGGGAGCAATCAGCCCCAGCATTTT. This chain joins TRBV6-7 and TRBJ1-5; perhaps TRBD1 as D (5 bases). TRBV6-7 is flagged as an ORF with uncertain function. The CDR3 extends over 15 amino acids. V was pared by 5 bases and J by 1 base, with 12 bases between.

V is TRBV6-5 and J is TRBJ1-3, with no clear D. The CDR3 runs to 12 residues. Germline-derived CDR1 and CDR2 are MNHEY and SVGAGI. The ends were cut back, 7 bases at V and 4 bases at J, with 8 bases in the middle. The CDR3: CASTGSGNTIYF. The CDR3 region has the DNA TGTGCCAGCACGGGGAGCGGAAACACCATATATTTT.

The chain uses TRBV4-1 and TRBJ1-2; D gene uncertain. CDR1 MGHRA and CDR2 YSYEKL come from the germline V gene. The CDR3 runs 14 residues. Between the trimmed V and J ends, which lost 2 bases and 4 bases, there was a span of 11 bases. The CDR3: CASSQLPLGYGYTF. For the CDR3, the DNA is TGCGCCAGCAGCCAACTTCCCCTTGGCTATGGCTACACCTTC.

The chain is built from TRBV10-2 and TRBJ1-3; weak D call: TRBD1 (5 bases). This CDR3 spans 14 amino acids. CDR1 is WSHSY and CDR2 is SAAADI in the germline V gene. Trimming removed 3 bases from V and 0 bases from J, with 6 bases in between. The CDR3 sequence: CASSDRGSGNTIYF. CDR3 in DNA: TGCGCCAGCAGTGATAGGGGCTCTGGAAACACCATATATTTT.

This chain uses TRBV6-5 with TRBJ2-7; the match to TRBD2 covers 7 bases. V shed 0 bases, J shed 0 bases, and the junction held 2 bases outside the gene matches. The CDR3 has 15 amino acids. Germline values: CDR1 MNHEY, CDR2 SVGAGI. The CDR3 is CASSYSSGTSYEQYF. The CDR3, as DNA: TGTGCCAGCAGTTACTCGAGCGGGACCTCCTACGAGCAGTACTTC.

The chain employs TRBV2 and TRBJ1-4; D gene ambiguous. V lost 7 bases and J 6 bases, leaving 15 bases between the germline ends. The CDR3 totals 14 residues. CDR1 and CDR2 (germline): SNHLY, FYNNEI. This CDR3 reads CASNPLDTDEKLFF. CDR3 bases: TGTGCCAGCAACCCACTCGATACGGATGAAAAACTGTTTTTT.

The rearrangement uses TRBV5-4 and TRBJ2-3; TRBD2 aligns across 9 bases. The CDR3 sequence is 17 residues long. V was clipped by 0 bases and J by 4 bases; unmatched bases: 9. CDR1 and CDR2 (germline): SGHNT, YYREEE (reference sequence). The CDR3 spells CASSLAPAGGGADTQYF. CDR3 bases: TGTGCCAGCAGCTTGGCCCCAGCGGGGGGTGGGGCAGATACGCAGTATTTT.

J is TRBJ1-2 and V is TRBV28; 9 bases align to TRBD1. J lost 6 bases, V lost 6 bases, and 11 bases had no gene match. Germline V gives CDR1 MDHEN, CDR2 SYDVKM. The CDR3 contains 15 residues. DNA of the CDR3: TGTGCCAGCAGCGCCTCCGGGACAGGGAGCGATGGCTACACCTTC. This encodes CASSASGTGSDGYTF.

The V gene is TRBV19, the J gene TRBJ1-5; 7 bases are shared with TRBD1. The length of the CDR3 is 18 residues. Trimming took 4 bases from V and 0 from J; bases not matched to a gene: 12. Germline V gives CDR1 LNHDA, CDR2 SQIVND (reference sequence). The DNA for the CDR3 is TGTGCCAGTAGTACCAGCCGACAGGGATGGGCTAGCAATCAGCCCCAGCATTTT. It translates to CASSTSRQGWASNQPQHF.

V usage is TRBV18 and J usage is TRBJ1-1, with no clear D. CDR1 is KGHSH and CDR2 is LQKENI in the germline V gene. The CDR3 contains 15 residues. Trimming cost V 5 bases and J 1 base, with 14 bases left between them. CDR3 in DNA: TGTGCCAGCTCAGACACCCGACGGCAGAACACTGAAGCTTTCTTT. It specifies CASSDTRRQNTEAFF.

This clone showed up just once. V usage is TRBV5-1 and J usage is TRBJ1-4; D might be TRBD1 (5 bases). Germline V CDR1 and CDR2: SGHRS, YFSETQ. The V end lost 2 bases, the J end lost 4 bases, and 12 bases lay between the germline ends. The CDR3 runs 15 residues. CDR3 DNA sequence: TGCGCCAGCAGCTTATCCGGGACGGGTAATGAAAAACTGTTTTTT. It encodes CASSLSGTGNEKLFF. Looking up the rest from reference TRBV5-1 and TRBJ1-4 gives the full variable domain: KAGVTQTPRYLIKTRGQQVTLSCSPISGHRSVSWYQQTPGQGLQFLFEYFSETQRNKGNFPGRFSGRQFSNSRSEMNVSTLELGDSALYLCASSLSGTGNEKLFFGSGTQLSVL.

The genes are TRBV15 and TRBJ2-2, with D possibly being TRBD1 or TRBD2 (6 bases each). The V end lost 5 bases, the J end lost 5 bases, and 21 bases lay between the germline ends. CDR3 length: 17 residues. CDR1 and CDR2 (germline): LNHNV, YYDKDF (reference sequence). Written as DNA, the CDR3 is TGTGCCACCAGCCCACTAGGGGGTAGCGGAGAGACCGGGGAGCTGTTTTTT. This sequence encodes CATSPLGGSGETGELFF.

The genes are TRBV6-5 and TRBJ1-2; D remains ambiguous. CDR1 and CDR2 (germline): MNHEY, SVGAGI. Trimming took off 9 bases at V and 5 bases at J, with 22 bases between the two ends. The CDR3 consists of 15 residues. CDR3 coding DNA: TGTGCCAGTCTATTGAGCCACCAGGTGCGGTATGGCTACACCTTC. Translated: CASLLSHQVRYGYTF.

The chain couples TRBV5-5 to TRBJ1-4; D is possibly TRBD1 (6 bases). The CDR3 spans 16 residues. CDR1 and CDR2 from the germline V gene are SGHKS and YYEKEE (reference sequence). The ends were cut back, 1 base at V and 5 bases at J, with 15 bases in the middle. This CDR3 reads CASSLSRGGRNEKLFF. For the CDR3, the DNA is TGTGCCAGCAGCTTGAGCAGGGGAGGTAGGAATGAAAAACTGTTTTTT.

The gene calls are TRBV3-1 (or the pseudogene TRBV3-2) and TRBJ2-1; 10 nucleotides line up with TRBD2. The V segment lost 1 base and the J segment 6 bases; nucleotides outside the gene matches: 21. This CDR3 has 21 amino acids. Per the germline V gene, CDR1 is LGHDT and CDR2 is YNNKEL (reference sequence). The CDR3 sequence: CASSQGGFGVASGRWSNEQFF. In DNA, the CDR3 is TGTGCCAGCAGCCAAGGTGGGTTCGGGGTGGCTAGCGGGAGATGGAGCAATGAGCAGTTCTTC.

This chain connects TRBV2 to TRBJ1-1, with D hard to call. The germline V and J ends were trimmed by 3 bases and 3 bases, with 11 bases remaining between them. In germline, CDR1 is SNHLY, CDR2 FYNNEI. The CDR3 length is 14 residues. The CDR3 DNA sequence: TGTGCCAGCAGTGACCCCGCGGAGGACACTGAAGCTTTCTTT. Translated: CASSDPAEDTEAFF. The full variable domain, with the rest looked up from reference TRBV2 and TRBJ1-1, is EPEVTQTPSHQVTQMGQEVILRCVPISNHLYFYWYRQILGQKVEFLVSFYNNEISEKSEIFDDQFSVERPDGSNFTLKIRSTKLEDSAMYFCASSDPAEDTEAFFGQGTRLTVV.

The rearrangement uses TRBV6-1 and TRBJ2-3; D is possibly TRBD2 (7 bases). The V gene's germline CDR1 is MNHNS and CDR2 SASEGT. There are 14 residues in the CDR3. Trimming left V 3 bases short and J 4 bases short, with 11 bases between. CDR3 sequence: CASSDGGGADTQYF. CDR3 DNA: TGTGCCAGCAGTGATGGCGGGGGCGCAGATACGCAGTATTTT.

This chain connects TRBV2 to TRBJ2-7, with D possibly being TRBD1 or TRBD2 (5 bases each). Trimming took 2 bases from V and 7 from J, leaving 9 bases between them. The CDR3 is 12 residues long. CDR1 and CDR2 (germline): SNHLY, FYNNEI. Written as DNA, the CDR3 is TGTGCCAGCAGTGAATACTGGGGGGAGCAGTACTTC. Translating it yields CASSEYWGEQYF.

The chain uses TRBV10-3 and TRBJ2-7, with D maybe TRBD1 (5 bases). Germline V lookup: CDR1 ENHRY, CDR2 SYGVKD. Trimming left V 0 bases short and J 3 bases short, with 9 bases between. This CDR3 contains 14 residues. DNA for the CDR3: TGTGCCATCAGTGAGTCGGCAGGGTACTACGAGCAGTACTTC. It codes for CAISESAGYYEQYF.

The chain combines TRBV5-6 with TRBJ2-7, with 8 positions matching TRBD1. Per the germline V gene, CDR1 is SGHDT and CDR2 is YYEEEE. Losses at the gene ends were 4 bases for V and 4 bases for J; bases not matched to a gene: 13. The CDR3 has 16 residues. The CDR3 sequence is CASSLLYRGQAYEQYF. The CDR3 DNA reads as TGTGCCAGCAGCCTTCTCTATAGGGGACAGGCTTACGAGCAGTACTTC.

This rearrangement joins TRBV11-2 to TRBJ2-1; D is ambiguous. The CDR3 length is 14 residues. V dropped 5 bases and J dropped 4 bases, with 12 bases sitting between them. Germline V gene data show CDR1 as SGHAT and CDR2 as FQNNGV. The CDR3 sequence is CASSPSGFYNEQFF. CDR3 coding DNA: TGTGCCAGCAGCCCATCAGGTTTTTACAATGAGCAGTTCTTC.

V is TRBV11-2 and J is TRBJ1-1, with no clear D. This CDR3 region has 12 residues. Trimming pared 6 bases from V and 5 bases from J, leaving 10 bases between. Per germline, CDR1 SGHAT and CDR2 FQNNGV. In DNA, the CDR3 is TGTGCCAGCAGGGGCCGGGTAACTGAAGCTTTCTTT. This codes for CASRGRVTEAFF.